These 24 T cell receptor beta chains came from one sample sequenced in a study of blood T cell repertoires in COVID-19. Profiling relied on immunoSEQ multiplex PCR, and the TCRdb table lists in-frame clones only, not all of them. The table includes roughly 150,000 clones, 80% detected once. Sequencing used peripheral blood. These receptors were obtained from a man aged 60 to 69 with acute or convalescent COVID-19.

J is TRBJ2-7 and V is TRBV29-1, with 9 positions matching TRBD1. This CDR3 is 13 amino acids long. Germline trimming cut 2 bases from V and 3 bases from J; bases unmatched to any gene: 2. The germline V gene has CDR1 SQVTM and CDR2 ANQGSEA. Written as DNA, the CDR3 is TGCAGCGTTGAACTGGACAGGGGCTACGAGCAGTACTTC. Residues: CSVELDRGYEQYF.

The rearrangement uses TRBV4-2 and TRBJ2-1, with 10 bases matching TRBD2. CDR1 LGHNA and CDR2 YNFKEQ come from the germline V gene. The CDR3 is 19 amino acids. J lost 3 bases, V lost 4 bases, and 15 bases had no gene match. The CDR3 spells CASSPRRPAGGLLYNEQFF. In DNA, the CDR3 is TGTGCCAGCAGCCCCAGGAGGCCAGCGGGAGGGCTCCTCTACAATGAGCAGTTCTTC.

V usage is TRBV5-8 and J usage is TRBJ1-4; D not resolved. This CDR3 contains 15 residues. Trimming took off 1 base at V and 7 bases at J, with 14 bases between the two ends. Germline CDR1 and CDR2: SGHTS and YDEGEE. Written as DNA, the CDR3 is TGTGCCAGCAGCTTGAACGGGGTAATGGGTGAAAAACTGTTTTTT. Amino acids: CASSLNGVMGEKLFF.

The chain is built from TRBV27 and TRBJ2-7; possible D gene TRBD2, 7 bases. Germline CDR1 reads MNHEY; CDR2 reads SMNVEV (reference sequence). The CDR3 covers 13 residues. Trimming took 5 bases from V and 6 from J, leaving 14 bases between them. CDR3 nucleotide sequence: TGTGCCAGCAGTGGGAGGGGGTTGGGCGAGCAGTACTTC. Residues: CASSGRGLGEQYF.

The chain uses TRBV10-1 and TRBJ2-7; 8 bases fit TRBD1. This CDR3 region has 13 residues. V shed 0 bases, J shed 7 bases, and the junction held 2 bases outside the gene matches. CDR1 WNHNN and CDR2 SYGVQD come from the germline V gene (reference sequence). CDR3 nucleotides: TGCGCCAGCAGTGAGTCGACAGGGGAAGAGCAGTACTTC. Encoded protein: CASSESTGEEQYF.

This clone was seen a single time. V and J are TRBV15 and TRBJ1-6, with TRBD1 as a possible D gene (5 bases). There are 12 residues in the CDR3. V was clipped by 7 bases and J by 7 bases, with 8 bases between them. Per the germline V gene, CDR1 is LNHNV and CDR2 is YYDKDF (reference sequence). The DNA of the CDR3 is TGTGCCACCACGCGGGGGAATTCACCCCTCCACTTT. It is translated as CATTRGNSPLHF.

This chain uses TRBV6-5 with TRBJ2-7; perhaps TRBD2 as D (6 bases). The CDR3 consists of 15 residues. V gave up 4 bases and J gave up 8 bases, with 21 bases separating them. Germline V CDR1 and CDR2: MNHEY, SVGAGI. The CDR3 reads CASSSEPGDRSKQYF. CDR3 nucleotides: TGTGCCAGCAGTTCCGAGCCGGGAGACAGATCGAAGCAGTACTTC.

V and J are TRBV24-1 and TRBJ1-5; TRBD1 matches at 9 bases. The CDR3 has 15 amino acids. Germline loops: CDR1 KGHDR, CDR2 SFDVKD. The V gene end was trimmed by 5 bases and the J gene end by 3 bases; junction bases not matched to a gene: 4. CDR3 sequence (DNA): TGTGCCACCAGTGCCACAGGGGGCCCCAATCAGCCCCAGCATTTT. It is translated as CATSATGGPNQPQHF.

The V and J genes are TRBV7-9 and TRBJ1-2; 7 bases map to TRBD1. V dropped 6 bases and J dropped 6; count of bases not matched to a gene: 4. The CDR3 loop spans 12 amino acids. Per germline, CDR1 SEHNR and CDR2 FQNEAQ (reference sequence). CDR3 nucleotides: TGTGCCAGCAGTTTTGGACAGGATGGCTACACCTTC. It translates to CASSFGQDGYTF.

The chain is built from TRBV10-3 and TRBJ1-5; 7 nucleotides line up with TRBD1. The CDR3 totals 14 residues. Germline V CDR1 and CDR2: ENHRY, SYGVKD. V gave up 10 bases and J gave up 1 base; unmatched junction bases: 7. The CDR3 bases are TGTGCCACCACAGGGGCGGGGAGCAATCAGCCCCAGCATTTT. It is translated as CATTGAGSNQPQHF.

The chain links TRBV18 to TRBJ1-1, with TRBD1 as a possible D gene (5 bases). V lost 3 bases, J lost 0 bases, and 11 bases lay in between. Germline CDR1 reads KGHSH; CDR2 reads LQKENI. The CDR3 sequence is 15 residues long. In nucleotides, the CDR3 is TGTGCCAGCTCACCCCCGGGACTTATGAACACTGAAGCTTTCTTT. Its translation: CASSPPGLMNTEAFF.

J is TRBJ2-3 and V is TRBV24-1; possible D gene TRBD1, 5 bases. The CDR3 is made up of 14 amino acids. V was clipped by 5 bases and J by 4 bases, with 12 bases between them. Germline-derived CDR1 and CDR2 are KGHDR and SFDVKD. The CDR3 here is CATSVRGLADTQYF. Here the CDR3 DNA reads TGTGCCACCAGTGTAAGGGGCTTGGCAGATACGCAGTATTTT.

Only a few counts were recorded for this clone. This chain uses TRBV27 with TRBJ2-7; perhaps TRBD2 as D (6 bases). Trimming took 6 bases from V and 7 from J, leaving 13 bases between them. Germline CDR1 MNHEY, CDR2 SMNVEV (reference sequence). The CDR3 length is 12 residues. The CDR3 sequence: CASSILAGEQYF. The CDR3, as DNA: TGTGCCAGCAGCATACTAGCTGGGGAGCAGTACTTC.

The V gene is TRBV18, the J gene TRBJ1-3; tentative D call: TRBD1 (5 bases). CDR1 is KGHSH, CDR2 LQKENI, per germline. The CDR3 runs 15 residues. V lost 1 base and J lost 1, with 8 bases in between. The CDR3 is CASSPQSGSGNTIYF. DNA of the CDR3: TGTGCCAGCTCACCACAGTCAGGGTCTGGAAACACCATATATTTT.

This chain joins TRBV5-8 and TRBJ2-1; weak D call: TRBD2 (5 bases). Per germline, CDR1 SGHTS and CDR2 YDEGEE. V lost 1 base and J lost 8, with 13 bases in between. This CDR3 comprises 14 residues. The CDR3 nucleotides read TGTGCCAGCAGCTTGTGGAGCGGCCCTGATGAGCAGTTCTTC. Translation gives CASSLWSGPDEQFF.

The V call is TRBV14, the J call TRBJ2-5, with 10 bases aligning to TRBD2. This CDR3 region has 19 residues. Germline CDR1 is SGHDN and CDR2 is FVKESK. V trimming: 0 bases; J trimming: 3 bases; junction bases outside the gene matches: 13. CDR3 region: CASSQDRWLAGALEETQYF. In DNA form, the CDR3 reads TGTGCCAGCAGCCAAGATAGGTGGCTAGCGGGGGCCCTAGAAGAGACCCAGTACTTC.

The chain links TRBV3-1 (or the pseudogene TRBV3-2) to TRBJ2-3, with D possibly being TRBD2 (6 bases). Trimming shortened V by 5 bases and J by 7 bases, and 25 bases separated the two germline ends. The CDR3 totals 17 residues. Per the germline V gene, CDR1 is LGHDT and CDR2 is YNNKEL (reference sequence). The CDR3 nucleotides read TGTGCCAGCAGCGGTCGAAAGGGTACGGGAGCGCGCTATACGCAGTATTTT. Translated, it gives CASSGRKGTGARYTQYF.

The chain carries TRBV18 and TRBJ2-1; D might be TRBD2 (6 bases). Germline assignment: CDR1 KGHSH and CDR2 LQKENI. The CDR3 is made up of 13 amino acids. V dropped 6 bases and J dropped 6 bases, with 12 bases sitting between them. This CDR3 reads CASSPNGGNEQFF. CDR3 DNA: TGTGCCAGCTCCCCAAACGGGGGCAATGAGCAGTTCTTC. Together with reference TRBV18 and TRBJ2-1, the CDR3 gives the full variable domain: NAGVMQNPRHLVRRRGQEARLRCSPMKGHSHVYWYRQLPEEGLKFMVYLQKENIIDESGMPKERFSAEFPKEGPSILRIQQVVRGDSAAYFCASSPNGGNEQFFGPGTRLTVL.

V is TRBV12-3 or TRBV12-4 and J is TRBJ2-7; D unclear. V lost 8 bases, J lost 1 base, and 6 bases lay in between. This CDR3 has 11 residues. In DNA form, the CDR3 reads TGTGCCAGCGGGCAGTCCTACGAGCAGTACTTC. Residues: CASGQSYEQYF.

This clone was seen once. The chain links TRBV27 to TRBJ1-3; 7 bases are a match to TRBD1. This CDR3 is built from 14 residues. V shed 4 bases and J 2 bases; nucleotides not matched to a gene: 2. From germline, CDR1 is MNHEY and CDR2 SMNVEV (reference sequence). CDR3 protein: CASSSTGAGNTIYF. In DNA form, the CDR3 reads TGTGCCAGCAGTTCAACAGGGGCTGGAAACACCATATATTTT.

Only a few counts were recorded for this clone. The rearrangement joins TRBV15 to TRBJ2-7, with D maybe TRBD1 (6 bases). V lost 4 bases to trimming and J lost 9 bases, with 19 bases between them. CDR3 size: 14 residues. Looked up from germline, CDR1 is LNHNV and CDR2 is YYDKDF (reference sequence). The CDR3 protein is CATSNPGTPGSQYF. DNA of the CDR3: TGTGCCACCAGCAACCCCGGGACACCCGGGTCGCAGTACTTC.

This chain uses TRBV7-3 with TRBJ2-7, with 7 bases aligning to TRBD2. This CDR3 is built from 15 residues. The V gene end was trimmed by 2 bases and the J gene end by 2 bases; junction bases not matched to a gene: 6. The germline CDR1 and CDR2 sequences are SGHTA and FQGTGA. CDR3 coding DNA: TGTGCCAGCAGCTTAGAGGCGGGAGCCCCCTACGAGCAGTACTTC. This sequence encodes CASSLEAGAPYEQYF.

The chain employs TRBV21-1 and TRBJ1-3; TRBD1 is taken as the D call from the table, unchecked against the DNA. TRBV21-1 is noted as a pseudogene. The CDR3 covers 19 residues. The CDR3 loop reads CASSKVGRTTGLAGNTIYF. The CDR3 region has the DNA TGTGCCAGCAGCAAAGTAGGTAGAACGACAGGGCTAGCCGGAAACACCATATATTTT.

The rearrangement joins TRBV14 to TRBJ2-4; the D gene is possibly TRBD2 (5 bases). The CDR3 covers 17 residues. CDR1 is SGHDN, CDR2 FVKESK, per germline. V was shortened by 0 bases and J by 2 bases, with 14 bases between the two germline ends. Here the CDR3 DNA reads TGTGCCAGCAGCCAAGATGATCAGTCCGGGACCAAAAACATTCAGTACTTC. It encodes CASSQDDQSGTKNIQYF.